The 21 T cell receptor beta chains presented below share a single source sample, sequenced in a study of shared clonotypes between healthy human individuals (dated by TCRdb to about 2020). Library construction relied on the immunoSEQ multiplex PCR assay. What TCRdb holds here is the immuneACCESS table cut down to in-frame rearrangements. Part of the clones is not present; checked against another copy, under half of the missing clones reflect an unresolved V gene, and the others are unexplained. This sample holds 2 million to 3 million clones; roughly 92% were observed only once. Jointly, the top ten make up about 0.13% of the sample. Sequences were obtained from naive CD4+ T cells sorted from blood. The cell subset or site label on this specimen signifies: CD45RA+ positively selected. The source of these receptors is a man aged 18 to 29 in good health.

The CDR3 DNA reads as TGTGCCAGCACCGAGCAGTCAGGGGGCGAGCAGTACTTC. It codes for CASTEQSGGEQYF. The chain uses TRBV2 and TRBJ2-7, with 7 bases aligning to TRBD1. The CDR3 covers 13 residues. The germline gives CDR1 SNHLY, CDR2 FYNNEI. The trim removed 7 bases at V and 6 bases at J, leaving 9 bases unmatched.

V gene TRBV7-9 combines with J gene TRBJ1-5; 7 bases map to TRBD1. V trimming: 3 bases; J trimming: 5 bases; junction bases outside the gene matches: 10. In germline, CDR1 is SEHNR, CDR2 FQNEAQ (reference sequence). The CDR3 has 16 amino acids. DNA for the CDR3: TGTGCCAGCAGCTTGGACCCCCCAGGGGGGGATCAGCCCCAGCATTTT. Amino acids: CASSLDPPGGDQPQHF.

The chain joins TRBV10-1 to TRBJ2-2, with 8 nucleotides matching TRBD1. V lost 2 bases, J lost 6 bases, and 8 bases stayed unmatched. The CDR3 totals 16 residues. Germline CDR1 and CDR2: WNHNN and SYGVQD (reference sequence). The CDR3, as DNA: TGCGCCAGCAGTGAGATTTGGACAGGGAGTCCCGGGGAGCTGTTTTTT. Translated: CASSEIWTGSPGELFF.

V usage is TRBV10-3 and J usage is TRBJ1-1, with D possibly matching TRBD1 (5 bases). Trimming left V 9 bases short and J 7 bases short, with 18 bases between. The CDR3 sequence is 13 residues long. Germline loops: CDR1 ENHRY, CDR2 SYGVKD. CDR3 DNA sequence: TGTGCCATAATGTCATTAGGGGTTGGTGAAGCTTTCTTT. Its protein product is CAIMSLGVGEAFF.

CDR3 nucleotide sequence: TGCGCCAGCAGCCAGCGGGTTGGGTATTTTTATGGCTACACCTTC. Its translation is CASSQRVGYFYGYTF. The chain couples TRBV4-3 to TRBJ1-2; D gene uncertain. Germline CDR1 LGHNA, CDR2 YSLEER. The CDR3 consists of 15 residues. Trimming removed 3 bases at V and 5 bases at J, with 16 bases between.

The chain recombines TRBV28 with TRBJ1-1; 8 bases match TRBD1. CDR1 is MDHEN and CDR2 is SYDVKM in the germline V gene. The length of the CDR3 is 14 residues. V was clipped by 7 bases and J by 6 bases; unmatched bases: 10. CDR3 in amino acids: CASKESGGSPEAFF. The CDR3 coding sequence is TGTGCCAGCAAGGAATCAGGGGGCAGCCCTGAAGCTTTCTTT.

This chain links TRBV4-2 with TRBJ2-1; 9 bases are a match to TRBD2. This CDR3 has 16 residues. V shed 0 bases, J shed 4 bases, and the junction held 4 bases outside the gene matches. Germline CDR1 and CDR2: LGHNA and YNFKEQ. The CDR3 sequence: CASSQEGLANYNEQFF. CDR3 sequence (DNA): TGTGCCAGCAGCCAAGAAGGACTAGCGAATTACAATGAGCAGTTCTTC.

This chain links TRBV6-1 with TRBJ2-4; the match to TRBD2 covers 10 bases. The CDR3 is 17 amino acids. V gave up 2 bases and J gave up 0 bases; unmatched junction bases: 4. Germline V gives CDR1 MNHNS, CDR2 SASEGT. Written as DNA, the CDR3 is TGTGCCAGCAGTGAATTAGCGGGGGGCGGAGCCAAAAACATTCAGTACTTC. Translating it yields CASSELAGGGAKNIQYF.

This sequence joins TRBV28 and TRBJ2-5; TRBD1 aligns across 7 bases. The CDR3 is 13 residues long. From germline, CDR1 is MDHEN and CDR2 SYDVKM. Unmatched junction bases numbered 3, after V lost 3 bases and J lost 5 bases. The CDR3 is CASSFRGSETQYF. CDR3 nucleotide sequence: TGTGCCAGCAGTTTCAGGGGGTCGGAGACCCAGTACTTC.

The V call is TRBV25-1, the J call TRBJ2-7; 7 bases agree with TRBD1. The V gene end was trimmed by 4 bases and the J gene end by 7 bases; junction bases not matched to a gene: 16. This CDR3 has 16 amino acids. Germline CDR1 and CDR2: MGHDK and SYGVNS. CDR3 coding DNA: TGTGCCAGCAGTGGAGTCCAGGACAGGATATCGCAGGAGCAGTACTTC. Its protein is CASSGVQDRISQEQYF.

Concerning this clone itself: This same CDR3 is encoded by further DNA sequences in the sample. This sequence joins TRBV5-1 and TRBJ1-4; 10 positions agree with TRBD1. The CDR3 consists of 16 residues. CDR1 is SGHRS and CDR2 is YFSETQ in the germline V gene. V lost 0 bases, J lost 5 bases, and 4 bases stayed unmatched. The CDR3 reads CASSLAPGQGNEKLFF. In DNA form, the CDR3 reads TGCGCCAGCAGCTTGGCGCCGGGACAGGGGAATGAAAAACTGTTTTTT.

The rearrangement uses TRBV2 and TRBJ2-5; tentative D call: TRBD2 (5 bases). Trimming cost V 4 bases and J 1 base, with 10 bases left between them. This CDR3 has 14 amino acids. Germline loops: CDR1 SNHLY, CDR2 FYNNEI. The CDR3 coding sequence is TGTGCCAGCAGTGTGGGAGTACTCCAAGAGACCCAGTACTTC. Translation: CASSVGVLQETQYF.

This clone was seen a few times. This chain joins TRBV18 and TRBJ1-4; 7 positions agree with TRBD1. Germline CDR1 KGHSH, CDR2 LQKENI. With 3 bases clipped from V and 8 bases from J, the junction kept 6 bases outside the gene matches. The length of the CDR3 is 14 residues. The CDR3 is CASSPSGGREKLFF. The CDR3, as DNA: TGTGCCAGCTCACCCTCAGGGGGTCGGGAAAAACTGTTTTTT.

The V gene is TRBV18, the J gene TRBJ2-7, with 8 nucleotides matching TRBD2. Germline V lookup: CDR1 KGHSH, CDR2 LQKENI. The ends lost 2 bases at V and 9 bases at J; junction bases unmatched: 3. CDR3 length: 12 amino acids. CDR3 amino acids: CASSPWAGGQYF. For the CDR3, the DNA is TGTGCCAGCTCACCATGGGCGGGAGGGCAGTACTTC.

The rearrangement links TRBV27 to TRBJ2-6, with 9 positions matching TRBD1. CDR3 length: 16 residues. Looked up from germline, CDR1 is MNHEY and CDR2 is SMNVEV (reference sequence). The trim removed 6 bases at V and 4 bases at J, leaving 7 bases unmatched. Here the CDR3 reads CASSLRTGVGANVLTF. CDR3 in DNA: TGTGCCAGCAGCTTACGGACAGGGGTCGGGGCCAACGTCCTGACTTTC.

The chain has TRBV27 and TRBJ1-6; D might be TRBD1 (5 bases). V shed 6 bases and J shed 4 bases, with 10 bases lying between them. Germline CDR1 is MNHEY and CDR2 is SMNVEV (reference sequence). CDR3 size: 14 residues. Here the CDR3 DNA reads TGTGCCAGCAGCTTAGCAGGGTATAATTCACCCCTCCACTTT. This encodes CASSLAGYNSPLHF.

The V and J genes are TRBV2 and TRBJ2-3, with 8 bases matching TRBD1. In germline, CDR1 is SNHLY, CDR2 FYNNEI. V gave up 5 bases and J gave up 2 bases; unmatched junction bases: 3. The CDR3 runs to 14 residues. CDR3 nucleotide sequence: TGTGCCAGCAGTTGGACAGGGAACACAGATACGCAGTATTTT. Translation gives CASSWTGNTDTQYF.

The chain has TRBV7-6 and TRBJ2-3; D unresolved. Germline V gene data show CDR1 as SGHVS and CDR2 as FNYEAQ. The CDR3 is 13 residues long. V shed 0 bases and J shed 5 bases, with 6 bases lying between them. CDR3 DNA: TGTGCCAGCAGCTTAGCTGGAGTAGATACGCAGTATTTT. Translation gives CASSLAGVDTQYF.

The rearrangement joins TRBV6-5 to TRBJ2-3; D remains unclear. Between the trimmed V and J ends, which lost 3 bases and 7 bases, there was a span of 11 bases. This CDR3 has 13 amino acids. Germline V gene data show CDR1 as MNHEY and CDR2 as SVGAGI. CDR3 coding DNA: TGTGCCAGCAGTTATTCGCTCGTAAATACGCAGTATTTT. Protein product: CASSYSLVNTQYF.

This clone was observed a single time. The V call is TRBV19, the J call TRBJ1-5; 7 bases fit TRBD1. Trimming cost V 7 bases and J 5 bases; bases outside gene matches: 11. Germline CDR1 and CDR2: LNHDA and SQIVND (reference sequence). This CDR3 is built from 15 residues. The CDR3 sequence: CASKRWTGEDQPQHF. For the CDR3, the DNA is TGTGCCAGTAAGAGGTGGACAGGCGAGGATCAGCCCCAGCATTTT.

The chain uses TRBV5-4 and TRBJ2-7, with D possibly matching TRBD2 (6 bases). Trimming stripped 4 bases from V and 7 bases from J, with 18 bases between. The CDR3 is 14 residues long. The germline V gene encodes CDR1 SGHNT and CDR2 YYREEE (reference sequence). The DNA for the CDR3 is TGTGCCAGCAGCGCCGGGACTCACCTATATGAGCAGTACTTC. Amino acid sequence: CASSAGTHLYEQYF.